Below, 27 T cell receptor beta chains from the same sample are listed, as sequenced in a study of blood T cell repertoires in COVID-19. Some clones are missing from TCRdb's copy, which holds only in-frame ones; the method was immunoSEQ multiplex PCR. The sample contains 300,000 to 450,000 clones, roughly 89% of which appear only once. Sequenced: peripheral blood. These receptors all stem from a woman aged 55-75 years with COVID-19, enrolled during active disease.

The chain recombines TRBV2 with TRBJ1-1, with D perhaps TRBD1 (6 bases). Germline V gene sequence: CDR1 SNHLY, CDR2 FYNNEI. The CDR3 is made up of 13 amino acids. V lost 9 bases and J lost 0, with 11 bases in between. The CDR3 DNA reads TGTGCCAGTCAGGGGCAGATGAACACTGAAGCTTTCTTT. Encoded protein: CASQGQMNTEAFF.

The CDR3: CASSRQSNNSPLHF. As DNA, the CDR3 is TGTGCCAGCAGTCGACAGAGCAATAATTCACCCCTCCACTTT. This chain connects TRBV2 to TRBJ1-6; D might be TRBD1 (5 bases). Trimming took 5 bases from V and 5 from J, leaving 10 bases between them. Germline-derived CDR1 and CDR2 are SNHLY and FYNNEI. This CDR3 has 14 amino acids.

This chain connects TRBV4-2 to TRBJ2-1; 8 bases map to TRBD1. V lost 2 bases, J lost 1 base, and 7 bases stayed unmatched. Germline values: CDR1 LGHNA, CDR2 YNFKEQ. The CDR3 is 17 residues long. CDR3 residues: CASSQLGDRISYNEQFF. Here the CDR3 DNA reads TGTGCCAGCAGCCAACTTGGGGACAGGATTTCCTACAATGAGCAGTTCTTC.

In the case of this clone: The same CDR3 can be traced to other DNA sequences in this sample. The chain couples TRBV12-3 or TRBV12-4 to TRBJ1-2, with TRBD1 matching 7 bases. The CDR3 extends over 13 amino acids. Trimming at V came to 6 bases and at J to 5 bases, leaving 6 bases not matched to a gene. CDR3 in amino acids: CASSPGQYYGYTF. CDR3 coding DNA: TGTGCCAGCAGCCCGGGACAGTATTATGGCTACACCTTC.

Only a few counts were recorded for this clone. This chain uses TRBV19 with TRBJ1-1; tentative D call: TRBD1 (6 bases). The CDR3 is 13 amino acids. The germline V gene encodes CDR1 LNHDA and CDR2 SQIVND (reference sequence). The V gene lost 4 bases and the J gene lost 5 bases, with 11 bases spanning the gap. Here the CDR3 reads CASSRGLVTEAFF. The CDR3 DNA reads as TGTGCCAGTAGTAGGGGGCTGGTTACTGAAGCTTTCTTT.

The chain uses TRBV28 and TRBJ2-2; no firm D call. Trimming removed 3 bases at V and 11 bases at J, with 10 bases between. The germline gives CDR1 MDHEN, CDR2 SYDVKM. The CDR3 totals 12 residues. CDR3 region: CASSFLRRELFF. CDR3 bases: TGTGCCAGCAGTTTTTTGCGGCGCGAGCTGTTTTTT.

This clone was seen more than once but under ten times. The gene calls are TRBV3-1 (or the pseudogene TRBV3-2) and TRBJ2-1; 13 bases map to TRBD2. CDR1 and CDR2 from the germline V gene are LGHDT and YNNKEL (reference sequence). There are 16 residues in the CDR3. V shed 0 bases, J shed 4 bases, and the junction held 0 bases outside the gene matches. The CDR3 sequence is CASSQEGLAGYNEQFF. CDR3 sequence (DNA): TGTGCCAGCAGCCAAGAGGGACTAGCGGGGTACAATGAGCAGTTCTTC.

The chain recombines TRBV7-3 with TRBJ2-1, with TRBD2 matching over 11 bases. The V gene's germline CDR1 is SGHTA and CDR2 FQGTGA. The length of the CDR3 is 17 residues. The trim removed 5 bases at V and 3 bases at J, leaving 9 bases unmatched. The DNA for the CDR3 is TGTGCCAGCAGCCCCTTCCTCCTAGCGGGGGGCTACAATGAGCAGTTCTTC. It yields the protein CASSPFLLAGGYNEQFF.

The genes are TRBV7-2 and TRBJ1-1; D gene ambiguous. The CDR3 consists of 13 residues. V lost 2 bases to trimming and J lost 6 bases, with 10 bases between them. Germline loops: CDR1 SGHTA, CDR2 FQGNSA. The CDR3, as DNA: TGTGCCAGCAGCTTAATGCCCGGGGCTGAAGCTTTCTTT. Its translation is CASSLMPGAEAFF.

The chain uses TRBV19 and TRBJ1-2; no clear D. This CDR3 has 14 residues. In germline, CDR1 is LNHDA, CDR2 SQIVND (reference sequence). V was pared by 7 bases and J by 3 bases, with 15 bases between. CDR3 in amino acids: CASMRAVSDYGYTF. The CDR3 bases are TGTGCCAGTATGAGGGCCGTCTCTGACTATGGCTACACCTTC.

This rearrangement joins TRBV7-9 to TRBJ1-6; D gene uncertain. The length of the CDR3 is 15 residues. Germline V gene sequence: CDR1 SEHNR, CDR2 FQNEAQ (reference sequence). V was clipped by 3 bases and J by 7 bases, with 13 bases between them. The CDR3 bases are TGTGCCAGCAGCTTGGTACAGTCGCTAAATTCACCCCTCCACTTT. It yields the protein CASSLVQSLNSPLHF. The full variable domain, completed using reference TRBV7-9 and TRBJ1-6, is DTGVSQNPRHKITKRGQNVTFRCDPISEHNRLYWYRQTLGQGPEFLTYFQNEAQLEKSRLLSDRFSAERPKGSFSTLEIQRTEQGDSAMYLCASSLVQSLNSPLHFGNGTRLTVT.

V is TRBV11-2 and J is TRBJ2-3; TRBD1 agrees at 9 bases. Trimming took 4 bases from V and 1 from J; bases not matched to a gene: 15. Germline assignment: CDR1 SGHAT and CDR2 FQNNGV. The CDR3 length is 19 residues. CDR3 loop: CASSSPGTGWGHRTDTQYF. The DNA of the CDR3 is TGTGCCAGCAGCTCCCCCGGGACAGGGTGGGGTCACCGCACAGATACGCAGTATTTT.

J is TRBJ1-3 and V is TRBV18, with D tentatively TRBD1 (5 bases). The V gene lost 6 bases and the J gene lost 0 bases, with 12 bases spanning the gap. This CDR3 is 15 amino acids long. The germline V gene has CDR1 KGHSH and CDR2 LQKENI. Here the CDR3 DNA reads TGTGCCAGCTCCCAAGACAGACGCTCTGGAAACACCATATATTTT. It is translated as CASSQDRRSGNTIYF.

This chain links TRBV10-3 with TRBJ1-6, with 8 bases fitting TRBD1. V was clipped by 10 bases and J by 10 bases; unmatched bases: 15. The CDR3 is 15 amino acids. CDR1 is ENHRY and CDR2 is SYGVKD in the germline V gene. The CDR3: CATWTGRAVGSPLHF. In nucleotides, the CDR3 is TGTGCCACCTGGACAGGGCGGGCTGTAGGATCACCCCTCCACTTT.

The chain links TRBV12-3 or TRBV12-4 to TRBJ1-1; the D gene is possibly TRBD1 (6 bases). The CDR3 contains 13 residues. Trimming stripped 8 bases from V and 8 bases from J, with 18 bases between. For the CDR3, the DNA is TGTGCCAGCCAACTTATGACAGGATCCGAAGCTTTCTTT. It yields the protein CASQLMTGSEAFF.

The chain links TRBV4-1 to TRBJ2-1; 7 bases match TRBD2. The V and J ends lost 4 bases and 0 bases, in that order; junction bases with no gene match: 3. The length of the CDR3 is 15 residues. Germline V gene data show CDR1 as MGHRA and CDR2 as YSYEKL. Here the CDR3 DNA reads TGCGCCAGCAGCCGGGGGGGAAGCTCCTACAATGAGCAGTTCTTC. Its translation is CASSRGGSSYNEQFF.

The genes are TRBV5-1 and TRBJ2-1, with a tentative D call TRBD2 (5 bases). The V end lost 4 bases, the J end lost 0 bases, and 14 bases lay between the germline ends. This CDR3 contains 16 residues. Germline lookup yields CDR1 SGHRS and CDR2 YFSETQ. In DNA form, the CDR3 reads TGCGCCAGCAGCCGACCGGGTGGAGGCTCCTACAATGAGCAGTTCTTC. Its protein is CASSRPGGGSYNEQFF.

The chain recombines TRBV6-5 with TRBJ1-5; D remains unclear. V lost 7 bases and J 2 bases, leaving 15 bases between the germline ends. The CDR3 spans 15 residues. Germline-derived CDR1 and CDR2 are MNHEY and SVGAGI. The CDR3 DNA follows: TGTGCCAGCACTCCGGGTCCGTGGGGCAATCAGCCCCAGCATTTT. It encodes CASTPGPWGNQPQHF.

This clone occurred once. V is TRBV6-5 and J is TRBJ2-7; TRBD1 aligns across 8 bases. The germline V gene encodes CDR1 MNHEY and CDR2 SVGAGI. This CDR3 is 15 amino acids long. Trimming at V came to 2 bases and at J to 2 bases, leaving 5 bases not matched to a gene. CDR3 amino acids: CASSYKRQGTYEQYF. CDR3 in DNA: TGTGCCAGCAGTTACAAGAGACAGGGGACCTACGAGCAGTACTTC.

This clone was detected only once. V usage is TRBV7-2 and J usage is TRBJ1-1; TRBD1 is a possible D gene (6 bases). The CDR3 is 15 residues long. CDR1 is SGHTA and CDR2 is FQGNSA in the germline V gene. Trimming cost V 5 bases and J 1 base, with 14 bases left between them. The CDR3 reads CASSLTGFWNTEAFF. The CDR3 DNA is TGTGCCAGCAGCCTCACAGGGTTTTGGAACACTGAAGCTTTCTTT.

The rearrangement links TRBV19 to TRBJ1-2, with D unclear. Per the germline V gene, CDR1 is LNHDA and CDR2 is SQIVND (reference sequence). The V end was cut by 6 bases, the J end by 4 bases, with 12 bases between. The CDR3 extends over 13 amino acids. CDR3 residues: CASSGLPLYGYTF. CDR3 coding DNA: TGTGCCAGTAGCGGACTTCCCCTCTATGGCTACACCTTC.

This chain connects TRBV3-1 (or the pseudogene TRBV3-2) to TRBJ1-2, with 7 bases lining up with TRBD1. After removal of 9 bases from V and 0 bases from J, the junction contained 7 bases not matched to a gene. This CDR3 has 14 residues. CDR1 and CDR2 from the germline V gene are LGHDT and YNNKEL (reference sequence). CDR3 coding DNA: TGTGCCAGTCGGGGACAGTCAACTAACTATGGCTACACCTTC. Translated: CASRGQSTNYGYTF.

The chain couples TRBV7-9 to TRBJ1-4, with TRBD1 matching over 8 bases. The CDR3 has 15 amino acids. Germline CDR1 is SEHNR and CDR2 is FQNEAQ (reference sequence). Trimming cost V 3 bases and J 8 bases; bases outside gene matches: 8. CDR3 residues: CASSFAGTGLEKLFF. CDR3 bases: TGTGCCAGCAGCTTCGCCGGGACAGGCCTCGAAAAACTGTTTTTT.

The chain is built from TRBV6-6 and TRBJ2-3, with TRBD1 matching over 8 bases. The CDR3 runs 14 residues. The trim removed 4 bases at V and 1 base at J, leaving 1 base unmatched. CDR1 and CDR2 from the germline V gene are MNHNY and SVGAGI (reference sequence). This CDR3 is CASSWGQGTDTQYF. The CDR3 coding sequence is TGTGCCAGCAGTTGGGGACAGGGCACAGATACGCAGTATTTT.

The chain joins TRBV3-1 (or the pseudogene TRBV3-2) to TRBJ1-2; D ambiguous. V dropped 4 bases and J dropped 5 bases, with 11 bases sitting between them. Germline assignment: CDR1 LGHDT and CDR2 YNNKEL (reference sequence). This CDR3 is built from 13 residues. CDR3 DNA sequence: TGTGCCAGCAGCCCGTTGGGGAGTTATGGCTACACCTTC. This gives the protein CASSPLGSYGYTF.

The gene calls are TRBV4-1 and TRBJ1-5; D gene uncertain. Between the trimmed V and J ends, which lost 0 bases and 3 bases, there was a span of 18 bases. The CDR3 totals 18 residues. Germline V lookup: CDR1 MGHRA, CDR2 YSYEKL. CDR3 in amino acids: CASSQDRLRPKINQPQHF. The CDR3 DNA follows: TGCGCCAGCAGCCAAGATCGATTGCGTCCTAAAATCAATCAGCCCCAGCATTTT.

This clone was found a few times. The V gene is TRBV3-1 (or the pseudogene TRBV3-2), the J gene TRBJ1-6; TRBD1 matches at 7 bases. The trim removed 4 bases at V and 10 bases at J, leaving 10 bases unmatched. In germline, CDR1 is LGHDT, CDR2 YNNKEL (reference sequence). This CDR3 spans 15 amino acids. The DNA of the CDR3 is TGTGCCAGCAGCCGCCTCACAGGGGTTAACTCACCCCTCCACTTT. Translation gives CASSRLTGVNSPLHF.